The T cell receptor beta chain described here comes from a study of OX40 agonist ivuxolimab in advanced cancers. The protocol was immunoSEQ multiplex PCR, while the TCRdb copy is restricted to in-frame clones and leaves out a portion. The data hold some 54,000 clones, with about 85% observed a single time. The CDR3 contains 15 residues. V lost 7 bases and J lost 4; bases outside the gene matches: 7. CDR1 is LNHDA and CDR2 is SQIVND in the germline V gene (reference sequence). This rearrangement joins TRBV19 to TRBJ2-1; 10 bases are a match to TRBD2. This TCR derives from an adult with an advanced solid tumor such as melanoma, head and neck, liver or kidney cancer. The sequences come from CD4+ or CD8+ T cells sorted from blood, collected in a trial of the OX40 agonist ivuxolimab. The CDR3 DNA follows: TGTGCCAGTACAACGTATAGCGGGGGGTACAATGAGCAGTTCTTC. Translation gives CASTTYSGGYNEQFF. The full variable domain, completed using reference TRBV19 and TRBJ2-1, is DGGITQSPKYLFRKEGQNVTLSCEQNLNHDAMYWYRQDPGQGLRLIYYSQIVNDFQKGDIAEGYSVSREKKESFPLTVTSAQKNPTAFYLCASTTYSGGYNEQFFGPGTRLTVL.